These 28 T cell receptor beta chains share one sample of origin, sequenced in a study of blood T cell repertoires in COVID-19. Method: immunoSEQ multiplex PCR; TCRdb's copy keeps in-frame clones and lacks some. This sample has some 340,000 clones; 90% occur once, and the top ten carry roughly 3.6%. Sample: PBMCs or T cells enriched from blood (not recorded which). All receptors come from a woman aged 30 to 39 who had been exposed to COVID-19.

V is TRBV19 and J is TRBJ2-2; perhaps TRBD1 as D (6 bases). Trimming took 4 bases from V and 7 from J, leaving 13 bases between them. The germline V gene has CDR1 LNHDA and CDR2 SQIVND (reference sequence). The CDR3 totals 14 residues. The CDR3 is CASSKQGTGGELFF. Written as DNA, the CDR3 is TGTGCCAGTAGTAAACAGGGAACTGGCGGGGAGCTGTTTTTT.

The chain has TRBV7-9 and TRBJ1-2; weak D call: TRBD1 (5 bases). CDR3 size: 12 residues. The V end lost 8 bases, the J end lost 1 base, and 8 bases lay between the germline ends. Germline assignment: CDR1 SEHNR and CDR2 FQNEAQ (reference sequence). The CDR3 here is CASGAVNYGYTF. The CDR3 nucleotides are TGTGCCAGCGGGGCGGTTAACTATGGCTACACCTTC.

This sequence joins TRBV6-5 and TRBJ2-5; 7 bases are shared with TRBD1. The trim removed 5 bases at V and 2 bases at J, leaving 8 bases unmatched. The CDR3 has 15 amino acids. Germline V gene data show CDR1 as MNHEY and CDR2 as SVGAGI. The CDR3 region has the DNA TGTGCCAGCAGTCCCCGACAGGGCCGGCAAGAGACCCAGTACTTC. It specifies CASSPRQGRQETQYF.

V is TRBV5-1 and J is TRBJ2-1; 7 bases are shared with TRBD1. The germline gives CDR1 SGHRS, CDR2 YFSETQ. The CDR3 runs 14 residues. V trimming: 6 bases; J trimming: 4 bases; junction bases outside the gene matches: 7. The CDR3 loop is CASNPRTGYNEQFF. CDR3 DNA sequence: TGCGCCAGCAACCCCCGGACAGGTTACAATGAGCAGTTCTTC.

Concerning this clone itself: Different DNA sequences within this sample yield the same CDR3. The rearrangement uses TRBV5-1 and TRBJ1-1; TRBD1 matches at 7 bases. Germline CDR1 is SGHRS and CDR2 is YFSETQ. CDR3 length: 14 amino acids. The ends lost 0 bases at V and 5 bases at J; junction bases unmatched: 4. The CDR3 nucleotides are TGCGCCAGCAGCTTGGCAGGGGGAGGTACTGAAGCTTTCTTT. Translation gives CASSLAGGGTEAFF.

CDR3 sequence: CASSLVKGGTEAFF. The DNA of the CDR3 is TGTGCCAGCAGCCTGGTTAAGGGGGGGACTGAAGCTTTCTTT. The gene calls are TRBV6-5 and TRBJ1-1; a weak D match, TRBD1 (6 bases). V lost 6 bases and J lost 5, with 16 bases in between. CDR1 and CDR2 (germline): MNHEY, SVGAGI. The CDR3 sequence is 14 residues long.

The count of this clone is one. The CDR3 region has the DNA TGTGCCAGCAGCCGCGCGGAGGGACTGTATGGCTACACCTTC. Its protein product is CASSRAEGLYGYTF. The rearrangement uses TRBV28 and TRBJ1-2; D may be TRBD1 (5 bases). Trimming removed 6 bases at V and 5 bases at J, with 16 bases between. The CDR3 runs 14 residues. The germline gives CDR1 MDHEN, CDR2 SYDVKM.

The J gene is TRBJ1-5, the V gene TRBV28; 11 bases agree with TRBD1. The V gene's germline CDR1 is MDHEN and CDR2 SYDVKM. This CDR3 contains 16 residues. Germline trimming cut 2 bases from V and 5 bases from J; bases unmatched to any gene: 5. The DNA for the CDR3 is TGTGCCAGCAGTTTACACCGGGACAGGGGGTATCAGCCCCAGCATTTT. This encodes CASSLHRDRGYQPQHF. The full variable domain, with the rest looked up from reference TRBV28 and TRBJ1-5, is DVKVTQSSRYLVKRTGEKVFLECVQDMDHENMFWYRQDPGLGLRLIYFSYDVKMKEKGDIPEGYSVSREKKERFSLILESASTNQTSMYLCASSLHRDRGYQPQHFGDGTRLSIL.

This clone was picked up one time. The DNA for the CDR3 is TGTGCCAGCAGCCCCACGGGGTGGGAGCAGTTCTTC. It yields the protein CASSPTGWEQFF. The J gene is TRBJ2-1, the V gene TRBV7-9; D possibly corresponds to TRBD2 (5 bases). This CDR3 is built from 12 residues. Germline CDR1 is SEHNR and CDR2 is FQNEAQ (reference sequence). Trimming left V 5 bases short and J 10 bases short, with 12 bases between.

The rearrangement uses TRBV5-1 and TRBJ1-3; 7 bases agree with TRBD1. The CDR3 runs 16 residues. The V segment lost 4 bases and the J segment 0 bases; nucleotides outside the gene matches: 7. The germline V gene has CDR1 SGHRS and CDR2 YFSETQ. CDR3 in DNA: TGCGCCAGCAGCCAAAAGACAGGGATCTCTGGAAACACCATATATTTT. This sequence encodes CASSQKTGISGNTIYF.

The chain couples TRBV7-2 to TRBJ1-1; 8 bases map to TRBD1. There are 15 residues in the CDR3. In germline, CDR1 is SGHTA, CDR2 FQGNSA. J gave up 2 bases and V 5 bases, and 7 bases lay outside the gene matches. CDR3: CASSLLGQGNTEAFF. DNA for the CDR3: TGTGCCAGCAGCCTCCTAGGACAGGGCAACACTGAAGCTTTCTTT.

The V call is TRBV28, the J call TRBJ2-5; tentative D call: TRBD1 (5 bases). This CDR3 has 15 amino acids. CDR1 and CDR2 from the germline V gene are MDHEN and SYDVKM. Trimming removed 2 bases at V and 4 bases at J, with 14 bases between. The CDR3: CASSLNRKELETQYF. The DNA of the CDR3 is TGTGCCAGCAGTTTAAACAGGAAGGAATTAGAGACCCAGTACTTC.

This clone was seen just once. Here the CDR3 DNA reads TGTGCCAGCAGCCCTAGGGGGGGGTCGGAGACCCAGTACTTC. Translated, it gives CASSPRGGSETQYF. The V call is TRBV11-2, the J call TRBJ2-5, with TRBD2 as a possible D gene (7 bases). Germline lookup yields CDR1 SGHAT and CDR2 FQNNGV. This CDR3 has 14 residues. Trimming stripped 5 bases from V and 5 bases from J, with 15 bases between.

DNA for the CDR3: TGTGCCTGGGGGAGGGGGGCCTCCAGTAACTATGGCTACACCTTC. It encodes CAWGRGASSNYGYTF. The genes are TRBV30 and TRBJ1-2; possibly TRBD1 for D (6 bases). This CDR3 has 15 residues. Per germline, CDR1 GTSNPN and CDR2 SVGIG (reference sequence). The V end was cut by 5 bases, the J end by 1 base, with 17 bases between. Together with reference TRBV30 and TRBJ1-2, the CDR3 gives the full variable domain: SQTIHQWPATLVQPVGSPLSLECTVEGTSNPNLYWYRQAAGRGLQLLFYSVGIGQISSEVPQNLSASRPQDRQFILSSKKLLLSDSGFYLCAWGRGASSNYGYTFGSGTRLTVV.

The chain uses TRBV19 and TRBJ2-5, with TRBD1 matching 8 bases. V trimming: 6 bases; J trimming: 0 bases; junction bases outside the gene matches: 12. Germline V gives CDR1 LNHDA, CDR2 SQIVND (reference sequence). The CDR3 covers 17 residues. In nucleotides, the CDR3 is TGTGCCAGTAGCTCCGATAGGACAGGGCGGTACCAAGAGACCCAGTACTTC. This encodes CASSSDRTGRYQETQYF.

The V gene is TRBV7-6, the J gene TRBJ2-5; tentatively, D is TRBD2 (5 bases). V was cut by 1 base and J by 5 bases, with 11 bases left in between. CDR1 is SGHVS, CDR2 FNYEAQ, per germline. The CDR3 is 14 amino acids. This CDR3 is CASSLDPAGETQYF. CDR3 DNA: TGTGCCAGCAGCTTAGACCCGGCGGGTGAGACCCAGTACTTC.

The rearrangement uses TRBV5-6 and TRBJ2-5, with 7 bases lining up with TRBD2. V dropped 3 bases and J dropped 6; count of bases not matched to a gene: 11. The length of the CDR3 is 15 residues. CDR1 is SGHDT and CDR2 is YYEEEE in the germline V gene. CDR3 residues: CASSSGLGLAQTQYF. The CDR3 bases are TGTGCCAGCAGCTCTGGACTAGGGCTCGCCCAGACCCAGTACTTC.

The V call is TRBV6-2 or TRBV6-3, the J call TRBJ1-1; TRBD1 matches at 10 bases. There are 17 residues in the CDR3. Trimming at V came to 4 bases and at J to 0 bases, leaving 8 bases not matched to a gene. CDR1 and CDR2 (germline): MNHEY, SVGEGT. The CDR3 sequence is CASSSRDRGYMNTEAFF. The CDR3 DNA sequence: TGTGCCAGCAGTTCCCGGGACAGGGGTTACATGAACACTGAAGCTTTCTTT.

The chain couples TRBV12-3 or TRBV12-4 to TRBJ1-1; unclear D gene. The CDR3 loop spans 12 amino acids. V was pared by 6 bases and J by 12 bases, with 17 bases between. CDR3 coding DNA: TGTGCCAGCAGGTACTCTCAAGAGGAGACTTTCTTT. Its protein product is CASRYSQEETFF.

The V call is TRBV5-4, the J call TRBJ1-1; 7 nucleotides align to TRBD1. The junction had 5 bases not matched to a gene; V was cut back by 0 bases and J by 6 bases. The CDR3 extends over 14 amino acids. Germline CDR1 and CDR2: SGHNT and YYREEE (reference sequence). CDR3 in amino acids: CASSLAGTESEAFF. In nucleotides, the CDR3 is TGTGCCAGCAGCTTGGCCGGGACAGAATCTGAAGCTTTCTTT.

The V call is TRBV5-6, the J call TRBJ2-7; 7 nucleotides align to TRBD1. In germline, CDR1 is SGHDT, CDR2 YYEEEE. CDR3 length: 14 amino acids. V was pared by 4 bases and J by 3 bases, with 7 bases of the junction left unmatched. CDR3 residues: CASSRDRVGYEQYF. In DNA form, the CDR3 reads TGTGCCAGCAGCCGCGACAGGGTCGGCTACGAGCAGTACTTC. Full variable domain (missing parts from reference TRBV5-6 and TRBJ2-7): DAGVTQSPTHLIKTRGQQVTLRCSPKSGHDTVSWYQQALGQGPQFIFQYYEEEERQRGNFPDRFSGHQFPNYSSELNVNALLLGDSALYLCASSRDRVGYEQYFGPGTRLTVT.

The chain uses TRBV28 and TRBJ1-5, with 10 bases that match TRBD1. CDR3 length: 18 residues. The junction had 11 bases not matched to a gene; V was cut back by 4 bases and J by 2 bases. The V gene's germline CDR1 is MDHEN and CDR2 SYDVKM. CDR3 nucleotides: TGTGCCAGCAGTTCTAATTACCGGGACAGGGGAGGCAATCAGCCCCAGCATTTT. Protein sequence: CASSSNYRDRGGNQPQHF.

This clone occurred once. The V gene is TRBV4-1, the J gene TRBJ1-5; D ambiguous. The CDR3 length is 14 residues. Trimming shortened V by 4 bases and J by 0 bases, and 7 bases separated the two germline ends. Per the germline V gene, CDR1 is MGHRA and CDR2 is YSYEKL. For the CDR3, the DNA is TGCGCCAGCAGCCGAACAGATAGCAATCAGCCCCAGCATTTT. Amino acids: CASSRTDSNQPQHF.

The chain carries TRBV19 and TRBJ2-5; D is possibly TRBD2 (6 bases). The CDR3 has 14 residues. In germline, CDR1 is LNHDA, CDR2 SQIVND (reference sequence). V was shortened by 4 bases and J by 4 bases, with 13 bases between the two germline ends. The CDR3 loop is CASSTGWGGETQYF. The CDR3 DNA follows: TGTGCCAGTAGTACAGGGTGGGGAGGAGAGACCCAGTACTTC.

The rearrangement uses TRBV5-1 and TRBJ2-7; 8 bases align to TRBD2. The CDR3 sequence is 16 residues long. Germline V lookup: CDR1 SGHRS, CDR2 YFSETQ. Unmatched junction bases numbered 8, after V lost 0 bases and J lost 3 bases. The CDR3 loop reads CASSLVSGGGGYEQYF. CDR3 coding DNA: TGCGCCAGCAGCTTGGTTTCGGGAGGGGGAGGCTACGAGCAGTACTTC.

V gene TRBV5-1 combines with J gene TRBJ1-3; D is perhaps TRBD1 (5 bases). This CDR3 region has 17 residues. V shed 2 bases and J shed 0 bases, with 15 bases lying between them. Germline V lookup: CDR1 SGHRS, CDR2 YFSETQ. The CDR3 spells CASSFSGTALSGNTIYF. CDR3 sequence (DNA): TGCGCCAGCAGCTTTTCCGGGACTGCACTCTCTGGAAACACCATATATTTT.

This clone occurred a few times. This chain joins TRBV2 and TRBJ1-5, with 7 positions matching TRBD1. After removal of 9 bases from V and 3 bases from J, the junction contained 5 bases not matched to a gene. CDR1 is SNHLY and CDR2 is FYNNEI in the germline V gene. CDR3 length: 13 residues. CDR3 sequence reads: CASRGHDNQPQHF. The CDR3 DNA reads TGTGCCAGTAGGGGGCATGACAATCAGCCCCAGCATTTT.

This chain connects TRBV7-2 to TRBJ2-1, with a tentative D call TRBD1 (6 bases). This CDR3 has 15 amino acids. Germline V gives CDR1 SGHTA, CDR2 FQGNSA. Trimming left V 2 bases short and J 3 bases short, with 11 bases between. The CDR3 bases are TGTGCCAGCAGCTTAAGGGGGACCCTCTACAATGAGCAGTTCTTC. It specifies CASSLRGTLYNEQFF.